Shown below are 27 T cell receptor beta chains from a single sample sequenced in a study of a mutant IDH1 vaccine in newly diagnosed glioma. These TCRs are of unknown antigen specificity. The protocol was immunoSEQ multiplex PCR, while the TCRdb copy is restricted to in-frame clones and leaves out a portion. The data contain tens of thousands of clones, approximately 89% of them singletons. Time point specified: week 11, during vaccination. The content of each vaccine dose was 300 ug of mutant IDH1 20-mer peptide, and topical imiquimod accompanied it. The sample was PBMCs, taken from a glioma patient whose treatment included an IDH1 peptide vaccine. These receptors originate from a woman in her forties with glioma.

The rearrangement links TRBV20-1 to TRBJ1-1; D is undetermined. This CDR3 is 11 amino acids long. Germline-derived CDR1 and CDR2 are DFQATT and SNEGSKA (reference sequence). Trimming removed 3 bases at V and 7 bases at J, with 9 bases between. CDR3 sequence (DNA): TGCAGTGCTAGTAGTCAGCATGAAGCTTTCTTT. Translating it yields CSASSQHEAFF.

The CDR3 sequence: CASSLVPRTGVSPLHF. CDR3 nucleotides: TGTGCCAGCAGCTTAGTGCCGAGGACAGGGGTTTCACCCCTCCACTTT. V usage is TRBV7-8 and J usage is TRBJ1-6, with 9 bases aligning to TRBD1. CDR1 SGHVS and CDR2 FQNEAQ come from the germline V gene. V trimming: 1 base; J trimming: 9 bases; junction bases outside the gene matches: 7. This CDR3 is built from 16 residues.

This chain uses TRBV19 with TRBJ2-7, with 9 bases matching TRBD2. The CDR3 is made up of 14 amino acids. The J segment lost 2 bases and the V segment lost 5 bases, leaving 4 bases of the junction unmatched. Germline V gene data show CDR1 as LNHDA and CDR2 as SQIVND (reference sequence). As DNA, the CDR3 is TGTGCCAGTAGTGCGGGACTAGCCGCCTACGAGCAGTACTTC. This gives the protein CASSAGLAAYEQYF.

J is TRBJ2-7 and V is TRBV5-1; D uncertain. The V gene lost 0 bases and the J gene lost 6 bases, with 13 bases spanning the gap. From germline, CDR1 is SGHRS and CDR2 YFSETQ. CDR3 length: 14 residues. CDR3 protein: CASSLGAQFSEQYF. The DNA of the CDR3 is TGCGCCAGCAGCTTGGGGGCGCAGTTCTCCGAGCAGTACTTC. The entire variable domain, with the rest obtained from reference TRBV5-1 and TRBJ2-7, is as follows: KAGVTQTPRYLIKTRGQQVTLSCSPISGHRSVSWYQQTPGQGLQFLFEYFSETQRNKGNFPGRFSGRQFSNSRSEMNVSTLELGDSALYLCASSLGAQFSEQYFGPGTRLTVT.

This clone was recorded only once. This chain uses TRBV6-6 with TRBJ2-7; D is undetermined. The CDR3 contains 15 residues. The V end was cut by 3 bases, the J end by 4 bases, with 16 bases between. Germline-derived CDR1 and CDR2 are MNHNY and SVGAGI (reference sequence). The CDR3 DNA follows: TGTGCCAGCAGTTATCCCGGGTCAAGGGCTTACGAGCAGTACTTC. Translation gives CASSYPGSRAYEQYF.

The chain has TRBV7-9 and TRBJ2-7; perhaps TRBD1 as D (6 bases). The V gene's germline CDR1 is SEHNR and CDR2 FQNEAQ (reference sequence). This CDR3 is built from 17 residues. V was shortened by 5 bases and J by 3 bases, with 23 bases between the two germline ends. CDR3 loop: CASSPPGQIRNNYEQYF. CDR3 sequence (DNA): TGTGCCAGCAGCCCTCCGGGACAAATAAGGAACAACTACGAGCAGTACTTC. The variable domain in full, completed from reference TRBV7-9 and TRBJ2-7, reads DTGVSQNPRHKITKRGQNVTFRCDPISEHNRLYWYRQTLGQGPEFLTYFQNEAQLEKSRLLSDRFSAERPKGSFSTLEIQRTEQGDSAMYLCASSPPGQIRNNYEQYFGPGTRLTVT.

The DNA for the CDR3 is TGCGCCAGCAGCTTAATCTTAGCGGGAGGAAACTACGAGCAGTACTTC. Protein sequence: CASSLILAGGNYEQYF. The rearrangement links TRBV5-1 to TRBJ2-7; 10 positions match TRBD2. CDR1 and CDR2 (germline): SGHRS, YFSETQ. With V trimmed by 2 bases and J by 3 bases, 8 bases remained unmatched. The CDR3 is 16 amino acids.

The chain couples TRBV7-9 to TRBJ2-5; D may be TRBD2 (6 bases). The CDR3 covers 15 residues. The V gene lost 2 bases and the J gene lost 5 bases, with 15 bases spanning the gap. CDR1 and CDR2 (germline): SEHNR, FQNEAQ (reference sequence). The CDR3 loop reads CASSLRVGEEETQYF. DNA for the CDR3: TGTGCCAGCAGCTTAAGGGTCGGGGAGGAGGAGACCCAGTACTTC.

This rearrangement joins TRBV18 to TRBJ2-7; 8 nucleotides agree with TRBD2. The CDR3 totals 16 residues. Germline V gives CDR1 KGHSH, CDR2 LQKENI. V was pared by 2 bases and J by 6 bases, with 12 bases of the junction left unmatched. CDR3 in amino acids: CASSPRRSGGASEQYF. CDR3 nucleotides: TGTGCCAGCTCACCAAGGAGATCGGGAGGGGCTTCCGAGCAGTACTTC. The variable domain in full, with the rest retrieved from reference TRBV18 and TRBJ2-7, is NAGVMQNPRHLVRRRGQEARLRCSPMKGHSHVYWYRQLPEEGLKFMVYLQKENIIDESGMPKERFSAEFPKEGPSILRIQQVVRGDSAAYFCASSPRRSGGASEQYFGPGTRLTVT.

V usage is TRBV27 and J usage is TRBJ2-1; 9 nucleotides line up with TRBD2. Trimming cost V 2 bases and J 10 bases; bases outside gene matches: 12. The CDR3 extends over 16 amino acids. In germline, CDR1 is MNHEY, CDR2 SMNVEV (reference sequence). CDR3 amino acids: CASSLEATSGPGEQFF. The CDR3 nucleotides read TGTGCCAGCAGTTTAGAGGCGACTAGCGGACCTGGGGAGCAGTTCTTC.

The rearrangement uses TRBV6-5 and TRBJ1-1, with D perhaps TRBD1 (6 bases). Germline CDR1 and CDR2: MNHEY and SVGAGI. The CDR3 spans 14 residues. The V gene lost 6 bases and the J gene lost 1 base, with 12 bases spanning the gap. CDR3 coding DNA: TGTGCCAGCAGAAGACAGGCTACGAACACTGAAGCTTTCTTT. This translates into CASRRQATNTEAFF.

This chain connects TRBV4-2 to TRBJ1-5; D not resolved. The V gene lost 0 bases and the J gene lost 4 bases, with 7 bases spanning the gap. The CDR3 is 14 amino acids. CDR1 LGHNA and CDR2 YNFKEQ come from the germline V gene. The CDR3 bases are TGTGCCAGCAGCCAAGAGGCGACAAATCAGCCCCAGCATTTT. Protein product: CASSQEATNQPQHF.

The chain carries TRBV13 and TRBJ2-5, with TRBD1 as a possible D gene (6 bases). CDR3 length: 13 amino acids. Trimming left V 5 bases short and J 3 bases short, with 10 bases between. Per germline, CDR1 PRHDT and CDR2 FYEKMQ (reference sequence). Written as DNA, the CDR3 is TGTGCCAGCAGCCCCCGGACAGAAGAGACCCAGTACTTC. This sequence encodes CASSPRTEETQYF.

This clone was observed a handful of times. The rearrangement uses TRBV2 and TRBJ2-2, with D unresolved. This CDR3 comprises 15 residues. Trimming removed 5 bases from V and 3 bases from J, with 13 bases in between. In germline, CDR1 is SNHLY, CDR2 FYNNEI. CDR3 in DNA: TGTGCCAGCAGTCCCAATGGGTTCGACACCGGGGAGCTGTTTTTT. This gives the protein CASSPNGFDTGELFF.

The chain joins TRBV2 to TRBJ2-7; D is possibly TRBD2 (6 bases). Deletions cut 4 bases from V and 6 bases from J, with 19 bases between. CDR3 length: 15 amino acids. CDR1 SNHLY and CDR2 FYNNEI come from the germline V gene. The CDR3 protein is CASSVTASAHSEQYF. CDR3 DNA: TGTGCCAGCAGTGTTACGGCTAGCGCCCACTCCGAGCAGTACTTC.

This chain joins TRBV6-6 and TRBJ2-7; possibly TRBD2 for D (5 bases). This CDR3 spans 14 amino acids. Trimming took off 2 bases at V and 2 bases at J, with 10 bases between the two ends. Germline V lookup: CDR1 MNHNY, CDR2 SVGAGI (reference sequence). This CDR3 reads CASSYGLAPYEQYF. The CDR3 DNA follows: TGTGCCAGCAGTTACGGGCTAGCTCCCTACGAGCAGTACTTC.

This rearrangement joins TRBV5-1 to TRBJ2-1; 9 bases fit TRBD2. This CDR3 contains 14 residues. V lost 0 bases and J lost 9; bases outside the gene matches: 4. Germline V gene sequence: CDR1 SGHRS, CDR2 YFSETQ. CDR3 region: CASSLGGRAAEQFF. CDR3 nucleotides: TGCGCCAGCAGCTTGGGCGGGAGGGCCGCTGAGCAGTTCTTC.

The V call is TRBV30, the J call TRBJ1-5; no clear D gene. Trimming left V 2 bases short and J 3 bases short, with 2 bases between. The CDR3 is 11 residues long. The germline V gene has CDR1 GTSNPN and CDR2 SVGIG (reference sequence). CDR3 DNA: TGTGCCTGGAGTTCCAATCAGCCCCAGCATTTT. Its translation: CAWSSNQPQHF.

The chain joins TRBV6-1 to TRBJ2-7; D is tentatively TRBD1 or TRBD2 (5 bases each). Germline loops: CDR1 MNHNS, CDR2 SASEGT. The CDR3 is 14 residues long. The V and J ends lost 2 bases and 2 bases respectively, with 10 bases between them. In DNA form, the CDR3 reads TGTGCCAGCAGTGAACTAGGGACCGCCTACGAGCAGTACTTC. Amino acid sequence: CASSELGTAYEQYF.

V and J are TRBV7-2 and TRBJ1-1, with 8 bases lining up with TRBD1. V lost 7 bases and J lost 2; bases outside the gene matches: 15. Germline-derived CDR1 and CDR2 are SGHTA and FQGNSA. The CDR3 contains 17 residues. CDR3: CASITGGALGDNTEAFF. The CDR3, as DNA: TGTGCCAGCATTACAGGGGGAGCCCTCGGAGACAACACTGAAGCTTTCTTT.

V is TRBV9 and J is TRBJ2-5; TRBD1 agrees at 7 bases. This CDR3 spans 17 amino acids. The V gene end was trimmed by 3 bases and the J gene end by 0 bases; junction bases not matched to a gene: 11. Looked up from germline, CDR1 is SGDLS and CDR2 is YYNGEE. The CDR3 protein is CASSADPGTAYQETQYF. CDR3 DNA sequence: TGTGCCAGCAGCGCAGATCCGGGGACAGCGTACCAAGAGACCCAGTACTTC.

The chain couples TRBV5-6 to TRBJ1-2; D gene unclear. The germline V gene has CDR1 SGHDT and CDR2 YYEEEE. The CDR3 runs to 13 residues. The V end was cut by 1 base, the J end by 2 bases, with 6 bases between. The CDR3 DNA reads TGTGCCAGCAGCTTGACGAGAAACTATGGCTACACCTTC. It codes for CASSLTRNYGYTF. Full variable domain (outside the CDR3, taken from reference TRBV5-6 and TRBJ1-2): DAGVTQSPTHLIKTRGQQVTLRCSPKSGHDTVSWYQQALGQGPQFIFQYYEEEERQRGNFPDRFSGHQFPNYSSELNVNALLLGDSALYLCASSLTRNYGYTFGSGTRLTVV.

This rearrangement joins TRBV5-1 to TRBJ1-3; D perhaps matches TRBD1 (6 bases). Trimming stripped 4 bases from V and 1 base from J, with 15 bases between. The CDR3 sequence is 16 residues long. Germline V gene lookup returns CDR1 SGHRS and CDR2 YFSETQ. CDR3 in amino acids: CASSPERRGSGNTIYF. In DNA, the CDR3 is TGCGCCAGCAGCCCGGAGAGAAGGGGGTCTGGAAACACCATATATTTT. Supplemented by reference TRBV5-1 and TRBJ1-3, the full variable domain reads KAGVTQTPRYLIKTRGQQVTLSCSPISGHRSVSWYQQTPGQGLQFLFEYFSETQRNKGNFPGRFSGRQFSNSRSEMNVSTLELGDSALYLCASSPERRGSGNTIYFGEGSWLTVV.

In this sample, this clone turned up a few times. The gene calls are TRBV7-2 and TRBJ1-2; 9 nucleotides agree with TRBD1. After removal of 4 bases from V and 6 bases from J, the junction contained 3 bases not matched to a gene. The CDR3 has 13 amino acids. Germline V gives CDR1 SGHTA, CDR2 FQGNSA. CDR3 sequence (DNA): TGTGCCAGCAGCTCCGGACAGGGGAATGGCTACACCTTC. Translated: CASSSGQGNGYTF. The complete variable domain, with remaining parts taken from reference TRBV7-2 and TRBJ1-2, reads GAGVSQSPSNKVTEKGKDVELRCDPISGHTALYWYRQSLGQGLEFLIYFQGNSAPDKSGLPSDRFSAERTGGSVSTLTIQRTQQEDSAVYLCASSSGQGNGYTFGSGTRLTVV.

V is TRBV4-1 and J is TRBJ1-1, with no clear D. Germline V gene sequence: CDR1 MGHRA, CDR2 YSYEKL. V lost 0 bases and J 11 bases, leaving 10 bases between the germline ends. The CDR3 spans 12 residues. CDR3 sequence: CASSQDGTKAFF. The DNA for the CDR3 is TGCGCCAGCAGCCAAGATGGCACAAAGGCTTTCTTT.

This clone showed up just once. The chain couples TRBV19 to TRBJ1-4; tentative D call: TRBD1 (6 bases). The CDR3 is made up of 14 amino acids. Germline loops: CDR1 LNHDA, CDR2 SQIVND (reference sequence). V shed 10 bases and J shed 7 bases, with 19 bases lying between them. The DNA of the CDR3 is TGTGCCACCAAAGATGGGGGGCGCACTGAAAAACTGTTTTTT. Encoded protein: CATKDGGRTEKLFF.

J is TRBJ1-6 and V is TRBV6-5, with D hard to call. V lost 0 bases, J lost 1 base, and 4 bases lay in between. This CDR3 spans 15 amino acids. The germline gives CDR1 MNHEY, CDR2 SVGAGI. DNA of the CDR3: TGTGCCAGCAGTTACTCGGGTTCCTATAATTCACCCCTCCACTTT. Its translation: CASSYSGSYNSPLHF.